A selection of T cell receptor beta chains follows, all from one sample in a study of blood T cell repertoires in COVID-19. TCRdb's copy holds only in-frame clones and misses some; the assay was immunoSEQ multiplex PCR. The sample holds some 200,000 clones; just over 85% are singletons and the top ten take 4% to 4.5%. Sequencing used peripheral blood. The receptors shown here come from a man in his fifties with acute or convalescent COVID-19. Each CDR3 is given with its conserved first and last residue. Each record gives: J gene, CDR3 length, clone size, D gene, V gene, CDR3 protein, CDR3 DNA. A D gene is named only where the DNA matches it firmly. Where a row states a size, it is once, few, many or the class of an expanded clone; other rows omit it.

TRBJ2-1 | 18 | - | TRBD2 | TRBV5-5 | CASSLVRVAGSSYNEQFF | TGTGCCAGCAGCTTGGTAAGGGTAGCGGGGAGCTCCTACAATGAGCAGTTCTTC
TRBJ1-4 | 14 | - | TRBD1 | TRBV19 | CASRVTGGNEKLFF | TGTGCCAGTAGGGTGACAGGGGGCAATGAAAAACTGTTTTTT
TRBJ1-1 | 16 | - | - | TRBV6-4 | CASRDQGKGKDTEAFF | TGTGCCAGCAGAGACCAGGGTAAGGGGAAGGACACTGAAGCTTTCTTT
TRBJ1-1 | 11 | - | TRBD1 | TRBV20-1 | CSARSGGRAFF | TGCAGTGCTAGATCAGGGGGACGGGCTTTCTTT
TRBJ2-5 | 13 | - | TRBD1 | TRBV2 | CASEGTGAETQYF | TGTGCCAGCGAAGGGACAGGGGCGGAGACCCAGTACTTC
TRBJ1-3 | 15 | few | TRBD1 | TRBV6-5 | CASRRQGSSGNTIYF | TGTGCCAGCAGGCGACAGGGGAGTTCTGGAAACACCATATATTTT
TRBJ1-2 | 13 | - | - | TRBV6-5 | CASSYDRTYGYTF | TGTGCCAGCAGTTACGACAGAACGTATGGCTACACCTTC
TRBJ2-1 | 15 | - | TRBD2 | TRBV6-1 | CASSEWGTSYNEQFF | TGTGCCAGCAGTGAATGGGGGACTAGTTACAATGAGCAGTTCTTC
TRBJ1-2 | 12 | - | - | TRBV12-3/TRBV12-4 | CASSLGQYGYTF | TGTGCCAGCAGTTTAGGGCAGTATGGCTACACCTTC
TRBJ1-2 | 14 | - | - | TRBV7-6 | CASSPLGGNYGYTF | TGTGCCAGCAGCCCCCTGGGGGGGAACTATGGCTACACCTTC
TRBJ2-7 | 15 | - | - | TRBV4-1 | CASSPSVTTTYEQYF | TGCGCCAGCAGTCCAAGCGTGACTACCACCTACGAGCAGTACTTC
TRBJ2-5 | 16 | - | TRBD2 | TRBV6-2/TRBV6-3 | CASSYSMRGTGETQYF | TGTGCCAGCAGTTACTCGATGCGGGGGACGGGAGAGACCCAGTACTTC
TRBJ1-2 | 12 | few | TRBD1 | TRBV24-1 | CATSDSGQGYTF | TGTGCCACCAGTGATTCGGGACAGGGCTACACCTTC
TRBJ1-2 | 17 | - | TRBD1 | TRBV4-1 | CASSQIQGASHFYGYTF | TGCGCCAGCAGCCAAATACAGGGGGCGTCACACTTCTATGGCTACACCTTC
TRBJ2-5 | 12 | once | - | TRBV30 | CAWSVLQETQYF | TGTGCCTGGAGTGTCTTACAAGAGACCCAGTACTTC
TRBJ1-4 | 14 | once | - | TRBV5-1 | CASSFRATNEKLFF | TGCGCCAGCAGCTTCAGGGCAACTAATGAAAAACTGTTTTTT
TRBJ1-2 | 16 | - | TRBD1 | TRBV30 | CAWSGRGQGRDYGYTF | TGTGCCTGGAGCGGTAGGGGACAGGGAAGGGACTATGGCTACACCTTC
TRBJ2-3 | 15 | - | TRBD2 | TRBV2 | CASKYTSGGDGTQYF | TGTGCCAGCAAGTATACTAGCGGGGGAGATGGTACGCAGTATTTT
TRBJ2-5 | 16 | - | TRBD1 | TRBV5-1 | CASRWAWQGAFETQYF | TGCGCCAGCAGATGGGCTTGGCAGGGGGCTTTTGAGACCCAGTACTTC
TRBJ2-2 | 15 | - | - | TRBV5-6 | CASSLGYVNTGELFF | TGTGCCAGCAGCTTGGGTTATGTCAACACCGGGGAGCTGTTTTTT
TRBJ2-7 | 17 | once | TRBD2 | TRBV14 | CASSQWTSLDSSYEQYF | TGTGCCAGCAGCCAATGGACTAGCTTAGATAGCTCCTACGAGCAGTACTTC
TRBJ2-3 | 17 | - | TRBD2 | TRBV7-9 | CASSLGGASGGLDTQYF | TGTGCCAGCAGCTTAGGAGGGGCTAGCGGGGGATTAGATACGCAGTATTTT
TRBJ2-3 | 14 | - | TRBD1 | TRBV28 | CASSLGQGSHTQYF | TGTGCCAGCAGTTTGGGACAGGGGTCTCATACGCAGTATTTT
TRBJ2-5 | 16 | - | TRBD1 | TRBV14 | CASSHWTGKTQETQYF | TGTGCCAGCAGCCATTGGACAGGAAAGACCCAAGAGACCCAGTACTTC
TRBJ1-1 | 14 | once | TRBD1 | TRBV7-9 | CASSSRQGWTEAFF | TGTGCCAGCAGCTCGCGACAGGGTTGGACTGAAGCTTTCTTT
TRBJ1-2 | 14 | - | - | TRBV7-9 | CASSKAGGSYGYTF | TGTGCCAGCAGTAAAGCCGGAGGGAGCTATGGCTACACCTTC
TRBJ1-6 | 15 | - | - | TRBV4-1 | CASSQERAGKTPLHF | TGCGCCAGCAGCCAAGAACGGGCAGGGAAGACACCCCTCCACTTT
TRBJ1-4 | 14 | - | TRBD1 | TRBV5-4 | CASSRDRGTEKLFF | TGTGCCAGCAGCCGGGACAGGGGGACTGAAAAACTGTTTTTT
TRBJ2-3 | 16 | - | TRBD1 | TRBV7-8 | CASSRPTGAATDTQYF | TGTGCCAGCAGCCGTCCTACAGGGGCCGCGACAGATACGCAGTATTTT
TRBJ1-2 | 17 | - | TRBD1 | TRBV3-1/TRBV3-2 | CASSQETGAPVDYGYTF | TGTGCCAGCAGCCAGGAGACAGGGGCCCCAGTAGACTATGGCTACACCTTC
TRBJ2-7 | 14 | - | - | TRBV27 | CASSLKGEAYEQYF | TGTGCCAGCAGTTTAAAAGGGGAGGCCTACGAGCAGTACTTC
TRBJ2-7 | 14 | once | TRBD1 | TRBV2 | CASLRTGLSYEQYF | TGTGCCAGTCTAAGGACAGGCCTCTCCTACGAGCAGTACTTC
TRBJ2-1 | 14 | - | TRBD1 | TRBV7-2 | CASSRRGHLNEQFF | TGTGCCAGCAGCCGCAGGGGGCACCTCAATGAGCAGTTCTTC
TRBJ1-2 | 14 | - | - | TRBV29-1 | CSSPGEGGNYGYTF | TGCAGCTCCCCCGGGGAGGGGGGTAACTATGGCTACACCTTC
TRBJ1-6 | 15 | - | TRBD1 | TRBV6-4 | CASSDTTGRNSPLHF | TGTGCCAGCAGTGACACGACAGGGCGGAATTCACCCCTCCACTTT
TRBJ1-2 | 14 | once | - | TRBV5-5 | CASSLAGRGYGYTF | TGTGCCAGCAGCTTGGCCGGCAGGGGCTATGGCTACACCTTC
TRBJ1-6 | 13 | - | TRBD1 | TRBV11-2 | CASSLADRGPLHF | TGTGCCAGCAGCTTAGCTGACAGGGGACCCCTCCACTTT
TRBJ1-2 | 11 | - | - | TRBV6-5 | CASRSPGGYTF | TGTGCCAGCAGAAGCCCAGGGGGCTACACCTTC
TRBJ1-2 | 13 | - | - | TRBV10-3 | CAIRPDSNYGYTF | TGTGCCATCCGGCCAGACAGCAACTATGGCTACACCTTC
TRBJ1-1 | 14 | - | TRBD1 | TRBV5-1 | CASSNRQGGTEAFF | TGCGCCAGCAGCAACCGACAGGGGGGCACTGAAGCTTTCTTT
TRBJ1-4 | 15 | - | - | TRBV6-2/TRBV6-3 | CASSWAQLLNEKLFF | TGTGCCAGCAGTTGGGCCCAGCTCCTTAATGAAAAACTGTTTTTT
TRBJ1-2 | 15 | once | TRBD1 | TRBV25-1 | CASSEPRGQAYGYTF | TGTGCCAGCAGTGAACCCAGGGGGCAGGCCTATGGCTACACCTTC
TRBJ1-1 | 16 | - | - | TRBV5-6 | CASSYQGGHPNTEAFF | TGTGCCAGCAGCTACCAAGGCGGACACCCGAACACTGAAGCTTTCTTT
TRBJ2-6 | 17 | - | - | TRBV2 | CASSEGRGGAGANVLTF | TGTGCCAGCAGTGAAGGACGTGGGGGCGCTGGGGCCAACGTCCTGACTTTC
TRBJ1-4 | 15 | - | TRBD1 | TRBV5-1 | CASSPGTAANEKLFF | TGCGCCAGCAGCCCAGGGACAGCCGCTAATGAAAAACTGTTTTTT
TRBJ2-7 | 15 | - | TRBD2 | TRBV11-2 | CASSQTSGGPLEQYF | TGTGCCAGCAGCCAAACTAGCGGGGGCCCTCTCGAGCAGTACTTC
TRBJ1-5 | 17 | - | TRBD1 | TRBV4-1 | CASSQTNQGVGNQPQHF | TGCGCCAGCAGCCAAACCAATCAGGGGGTAGGAAATCAGCCCCAGCATTTT
TRBJ1-1 | 18 | - | - | TRBV18 | CASSPFTGLRAGRTEAFF | TGTGCCAGCTCACCCTTTACAGGACTCAGAGCGGGTAGGACTGAAGCTTTCTTT
TRBJ2-3 | 16 | - | TRBD1 | TRBV19 | CASSVGTGRKGDTQYF | TGTGCCAGTAGTGTGGGGACAGGGCGAAAAGGGGATACGCAGTATTTT
TRBJ1-4 | 15 | - | - | TRBV6-6 | CASQDGGAGYEKLFF | TGTGCCAGTCAAGATGGAGGGGCAGGGTATGAAAAACTGTTTTTT
TRBJ1-2 | 13 | - | - | TRBV27 | CASSRGFSYGYTF | TGTGCCAGCAGTCGCGGTTTTAGCTATGGCTACACCTTC
TRBJ1-3 | 15 | once | TRBD1 | TRBV6-5 | CASSLGGTGENTIYF | TGTGCCAGCAGCTTGGGGGGGACAGGAGAAAACACCATATATTTT
TRBJ1-4 | 15 | - | - | TRBV10-2 | CASSIPGATNEKLFF | TGCGCCAGCAGTATACCAGGGGCAACTAATGAAAAACTGTTTTTT
TRBJ2-7 | 17 | - | TRBD1 | TRBV3-1/TRBV3-2 | CASRHTRGKDRGHEQYF | TGTGCCAGCAGGCATACACGAGGTAAAGACAGGGGCCACGAGCAGTACTTC
TRBJ1-5 | 16 | - | TRBD1 | TRBV27 | CASSQGQGLSNQPQHF | TGTGCCAGCAGTCAGGGACAGGGACTGAGCAATCAGCCCCAGCATTTT
TRBJ1-6 | 15 | - | - | TRBV27 | CASRGGASYNSPLHF | TGTGCCAGCAGGGGGGGGGCCTCCTATAATTCACCCCTCCACTTT
TRBJ1-6 | 17 | few | - | TRBV3-1/TRBV3-2 | CASSQGTASSYNSPLHF | TGTGCCAGCAGCCAAGGGACAGCGAGCTCCTATAATTCACCCCTCCACTTT
TRBJ2-3 | 15 | once | - | TRBV19 | CASSPQGGSTDTQYF | TGTGCCAGTAGTCCACAGGGGGGGTCCACAGATACGCAGTATTTT
TRBJ1-6 | 15 | once | - | TRBV27 | CASRPMGTLNSPLHF | TGTGCCAGCAGGCCCATGGGCACTCTGAATTCACCCCTCCACTTT
TRBJ2-5 | 14 | - | - | TRBV5-4 | CASSLAVGGETQYF | TGTGCCAGCAGCTTGGCCGTTGGGGGCGAGACCCAGTACTTC